This TCR beta chain was recorded in a study of T-cell reconstitution after alpha-beta-depleted transplantation in children. Points from the study as a whole: Elevated TCRbeta diversity at day 60 was traced, in some patients, to surviving recipient T cells and thymic progenitors. It was reported that alpha-beta T cells came from several hundred expanded graft clones (about two months after transplant). Newly made T cells mostly supplied T-cell counts and diversity one year after transplant.

The TCRbeta library was prepared with unique molecular identifiers. MiXCR was run by TCRdb on the PCR reads, yielding one entry per CDR3 protein. The data show hundreds of thousands of distinct CDR3 sequences, with around 13% seen just once and roughly 2.3% held by the top ten. CDR1 is KGHDR and CDR2 is SFDVKD in the germline V gene. V lost 4 bases and J lost 2, with 14 bases in between. The CDR3 sequence is 16 residues long. This clonotype was detected a few times. Its antigen is unknown. The receptor was derived from a male patient younger than 18 who had a stem cell transplant for acute myeloid leukemia, so the T cells may come from the graft donor. The input for sequencing was PBMCs, mostly from graft donor cells, taken 360 days after TCRalphabeta/CD19-depleted stem cell transplant. The chain is built from TRBV24-1 and TRBJ2-1; D not certain. The CDR3 region is CATSDSIAGPYNEQFF. Here the CDR3 DNA reads TGTGCCACCAGTGACTCTATAGCCGGCCCCTACAATGAGCAGTTCTTC.